This T cell receptor (beta chain) originates from a study of T cells after yellow fever vaccination (dated by TCRdb to about 2019). Regarding the complete study: The SMART-Seq v4 Ultra Low Input RNA kit was used to prepare libraries from fractions with low cell numbers. To follow T-cell clones before and after both primary and booster YFV17D yellow fever vaccination, bulk TCR alpha and beta repertoires underwent longitudinal sequencing. The cohort comprised two healthy male donors, one aged 18 to 30 and one aged 30 to 40 years. Blood samples were taken at several timepoints before and after primary and secondary immunization, and bulk PBMC replicates and cell subsets were isolated.

The CDR3 numbers 13 residues from cysteine through phenylalanine. Only the CDR3 part of the read is kept: 39 bases, read in frame from the first base. Reading the germline V gene gives CDR1 MGHRA and CDR2 YSYEKL. V lost 1 base and J lost 6 bases; the stretch between them is 7 bases long. With respect to this clonotype: Its specific antigen is unknown. No much larger clonotype is one base removed from it; base qualities were not supplied.

Reads for this sample came from an Illumina NovaSeq 6000. Synthesis of TCR cDNA relied on 5'RACE template switching, a step that introduced a universal primer site along with unique molecular identifiers. cDNA synthesis was primed from both the TCR alpha and TCR beta constant segments. Two PCR steps were used to amplify libraries, with sample barcodes and sequencing adapters being added in the second step. Sequencing of libraries was performed on Illumina HiSeq 2500 (2x100 bp) or NovaSeq (2x150 bp). In the paper's pipeline: MIGEC was used to demultiplex reads and collapse the reads into UMI consensus sequences, and MiXCR was used for V(D)J alignment. Clonotypes responding to the vaccine were identified with edgeR on replicate PBMC samples, with the criteria of FDR below 0.01 and a log2 fold change above 5 up to day 15. Bulk clonotypes were assigned CD4 or CD8 identity according to which sequenced CD4 or CD8 repertoire held them at higher abundance. TCRdb reprocessing: public reads trimmed at Q25 with fastp, clones called with MiXCR, in-frame beta chains kept. One record per CDR3 amino acid sequence lists the most common genes and DNA. TCRdb's processing, not the authors' own work, is the source of the V and J calls. For this sample there are under 350,000 distinct CDR3 sequences; roughly 4.3% appear just once. The ten largest clones capture 20% to 25% of the sample.

What this sample's treatment or condition label stands for: live attenuated yellow fever vaccine strain. At each blood-draw timepoint, two biological replicates of bulk PBMCs were collected. PBMCs were isolated from peripheral blood using a standard Ficoll-Paque protocol. TriZol was used to extract RNA from bulk PBMCs, from CD4 and CD8 fractions, and from dextramer-positive and dextramer-negative fractions. Overall study outcomes, separate from this receptor: Because only a couple of donors were included in the study, the extent to which the findings can be generalized is limited. Compared with the primary T-cell response, the secondary T-cell response was weaker but faster, peaking on day 5 rather than day 15. FACS-sorted repertoires could contain abundant contaminating clonotypes from the bulk population, so computational filtering was required. A small share of clonotypes occurred in both CD4 and CD8 compartments, likely arising from convergent recombination. After the booster, most of the clones that had expanded following primary vaccination were detected again (roughly 96% of CD4 and roughly nine tenths of CD8), which suggests that memory was broadly maintained.

This sequence originates from a man younger than 35 who received the YFV17D yellow fever vaccine. Source: PBMCs, taken 5 days after the yellow fever booster vaccination. Recombination joined TRBV4-1 with TRBJ1-5; no confident D gene assignment can be made. The nucleotide sequence reads as follows: TGCGCCAGCAGCCAAGCAGCCGGTCAGCCCCAGCATTTT. Translated, it gives CASSQAAGQPQHF.